This T cell receptor beta chain is drawn from a study of chemoradiotherapy in HPV16-positive cancers. Study in general: Candidate HPV-specific clones and shared TCR motifs came from a couple of HPV16-positive patients. The study, taken as a whole, reports: HPV-specific T cells were functionally defined from only two HPV16-positive patients. Candidate HPV-specific clones and E7-related TCR motifs grew in tumor during treatment.

This clone is judged medium-sized. The antigen remains unidentified. The V gene lost 10 bases and the J gene lost 1 base, with 13 bases spanning the gap. This CDR3 has 13 amino acids. CDR1 MNHNY and CDR2 SVGAGI come from the germline V gene (reference sequence). Repertoires were sampled repeatedly during chemoradiotherapy. Produced via immunoSEQ multiplex PCR; TCRdb's table is partial and in-frame only. The sample lists about 8,000 clones; roughly 79% were seen once. The receptor's source is a human donor with HPV-associated anogenital cancer. The chain joins TRBV6-6 to TRBJ1-1; D possibly corresponds to TRBD1 (5 bases). The sample was collected from a patient who underwent chemoradiotherapy. The CDR3 is CATNGGGNTEAFF. Here the CDR3 DNA reads TGTGCCACAAACGGGGGGGGGAACACTGAAGCTTTCTTT.